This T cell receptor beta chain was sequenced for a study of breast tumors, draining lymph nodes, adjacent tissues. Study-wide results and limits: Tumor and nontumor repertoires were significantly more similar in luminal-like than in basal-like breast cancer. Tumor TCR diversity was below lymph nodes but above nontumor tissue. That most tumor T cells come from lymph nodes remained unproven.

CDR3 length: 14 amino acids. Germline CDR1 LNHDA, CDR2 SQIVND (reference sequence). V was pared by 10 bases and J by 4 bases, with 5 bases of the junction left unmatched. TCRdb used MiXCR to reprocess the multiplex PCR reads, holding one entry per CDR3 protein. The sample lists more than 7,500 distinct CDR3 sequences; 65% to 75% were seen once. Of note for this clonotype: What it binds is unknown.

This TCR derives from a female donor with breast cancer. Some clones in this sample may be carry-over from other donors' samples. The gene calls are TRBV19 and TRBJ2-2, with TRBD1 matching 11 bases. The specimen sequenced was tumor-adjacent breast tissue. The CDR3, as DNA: TGTGCCACTCGGACAGGGGGCAGCACCGGGGAGCTGTTTTTT. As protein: CATRTGGSTGELFF.